The next 2 T cell receptor beta chains were all read from a single sample in a study of cytomegalovirus exposure and HLA in healthy donors. In the PCR, 60 Vbeta and 13 Jbeta primers were used. Libraries were prepared by immunoSEQ multiplex PCR; TCRdb keeps only in-frame clonotypes and omits some of them. The repertoire holds about 190,000 clones, 70% to 75% seen once, with approximately 4.8% in the top ten. The sequenced sample was PBMCs. Every receptor here comes from a man aged 25-45 years in good health and CMV-seropositive.

The rearrangement uses TRBV2 and TRBJ1-2; TRBD1 might be the D (5 bases). Trimming left V 4 bases short and J 2 bases short, with 8 bases between. Germline lookup yields CDR1 SNHLY and CDR2 FYNNEI. The CDR3 contains 13 residues. The CDR3 loop reads CASSGQSNYGYTF. The DNA of the CDR3 is TGTGCCAGCAGTGGACAGTCAAACTATGGCTACACCTTC.

The chain employs TRBV5-6 and TRBJ2-1, with D perhaps TRBD2 (5 bases). Germline values: CDR1 SGHDT, CDR2 YYEEEE. The CDR3 contains 15 residues. V was trimmed by 4 bases and J by 9 bases, leaving 20 bases between them. CDR3 bases: TGTGCCAGCAGCCCCCGAATGGGGTATGAGGGTGAGCAGTTCTTC. Amino acids: CASSPRMGYEGEQFF.